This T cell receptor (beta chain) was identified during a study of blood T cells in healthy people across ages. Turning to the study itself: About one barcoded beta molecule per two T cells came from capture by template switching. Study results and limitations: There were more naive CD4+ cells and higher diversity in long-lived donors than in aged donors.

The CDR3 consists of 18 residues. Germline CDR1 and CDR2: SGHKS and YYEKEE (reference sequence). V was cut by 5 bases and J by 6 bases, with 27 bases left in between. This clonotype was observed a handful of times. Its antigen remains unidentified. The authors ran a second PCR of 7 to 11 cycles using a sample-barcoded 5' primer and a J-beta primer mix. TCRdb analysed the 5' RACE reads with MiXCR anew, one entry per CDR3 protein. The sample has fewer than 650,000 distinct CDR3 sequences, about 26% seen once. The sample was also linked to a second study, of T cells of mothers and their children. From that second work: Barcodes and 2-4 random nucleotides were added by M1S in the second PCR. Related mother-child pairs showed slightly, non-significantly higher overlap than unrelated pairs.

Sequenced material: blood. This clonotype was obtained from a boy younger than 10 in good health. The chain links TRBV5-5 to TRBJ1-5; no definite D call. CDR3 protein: CASSLDPARIHSGQPQHF. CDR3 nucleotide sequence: TGTGCCAGCAGTCTGGACCCGGCGAGGATTCATTCAGGTCAGCCCCAGCATTTT.